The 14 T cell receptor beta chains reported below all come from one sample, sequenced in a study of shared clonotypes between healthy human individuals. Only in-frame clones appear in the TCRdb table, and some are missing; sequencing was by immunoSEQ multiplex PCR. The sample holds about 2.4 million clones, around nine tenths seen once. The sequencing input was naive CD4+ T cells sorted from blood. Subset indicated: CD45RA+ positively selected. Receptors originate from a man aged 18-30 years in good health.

The CDR3 reads CASSLWPDTEAFF. The CDR3 DNA is TGCGCCAGCAGCTTGTGGCCTGACACTGAAGCTTTCTTT. The rearrangement joins TRBV5-1 to TRBJ1-1; no clear D. The germline V gene encodes CDR1 SGHRS and CDR2 YFSETQ. There are 13 residues in the CDR3. The V end was cut by 1 base, the J end by 3 bases, with 7 bases between.

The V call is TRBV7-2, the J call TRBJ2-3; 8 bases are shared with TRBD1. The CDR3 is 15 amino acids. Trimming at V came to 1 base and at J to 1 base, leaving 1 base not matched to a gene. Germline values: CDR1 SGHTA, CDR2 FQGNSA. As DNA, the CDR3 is TGTGCCAGCAGCTTAGGGGGACAGGGCACAGATACGCAGTATTTT. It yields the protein CASSLGGQGTDTQYF. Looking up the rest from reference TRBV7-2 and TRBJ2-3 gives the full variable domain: GAGVSQSPSNKVTEKGKDVELRCDPISGHTALYWYRQSLGQGLEFLIYFQGNSAPDKSGLPSDRFSAERTGGSVSTLTIQRTQQEDSAVYLCASSLGGQGTDTQYFGPGTRLTVL.

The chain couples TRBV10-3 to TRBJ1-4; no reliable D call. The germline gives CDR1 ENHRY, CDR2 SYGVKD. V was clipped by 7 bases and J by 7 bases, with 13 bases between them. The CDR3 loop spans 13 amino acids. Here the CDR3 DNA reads TGTGCCATCACAGCAGGCTTGCGTGAAAAACTGTTTTTT. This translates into CAITAGLREKLFF.

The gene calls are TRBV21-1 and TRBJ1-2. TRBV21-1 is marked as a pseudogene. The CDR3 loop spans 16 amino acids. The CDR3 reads CASSQKKGLVHYGYTF. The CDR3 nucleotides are TGTGCCAGCAGCCAAAAGAAAGGGCTGGTCCACTATGGCTACACCTTC.

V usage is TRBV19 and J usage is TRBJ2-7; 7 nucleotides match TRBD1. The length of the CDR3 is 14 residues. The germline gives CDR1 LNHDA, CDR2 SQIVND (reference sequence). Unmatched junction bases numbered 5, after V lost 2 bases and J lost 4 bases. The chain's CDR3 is CASSIQRGQYEQYF. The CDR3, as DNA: TGTGCCAGTAGTATACAGAGGGGGCAGTACGAGCAGTACTTC.

In DNA form, the CDR3 reads TGTGCCTGGAACGTCATGAGTTCACCCCTCCACTTT. Its protein product is CAWNVMSSPLHF. V and J are TRBV30 and TRBJ1-6; unclear D gene. Between the trimmed V and J ends, which lost 4 bases and 9 bases, there was a span of 10 bases. The CDR3 consists of 12 residues. CDR1 is GTSNPN, CDR2 SVGIG, per germline (reference sequence). The full variable domain, completed using reference TRBV30 and TRBJ1-6, is SQTIHQWPATLVQPVGSPLSLECTVEGTSNPNLYWYRQAAGRGLQLLFYSVGIGQISSEVPQNLSASRPQDRQFILSSKKLLLSDSGFYLCAWNVMSSPLHFGNGTRLTVT.

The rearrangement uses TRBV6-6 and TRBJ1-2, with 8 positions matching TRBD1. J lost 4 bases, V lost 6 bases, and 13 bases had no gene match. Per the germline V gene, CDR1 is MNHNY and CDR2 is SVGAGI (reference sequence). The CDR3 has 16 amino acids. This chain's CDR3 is CASSPVQGVPPYGYTF. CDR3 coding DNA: TGTGCCAGCAGCCCCGTACAGGGGGTCCCCCCCTATGGCTACACCTTC.

In DNA, the CDR3 is TGTGCCTGCACCCTCGGGGAGTACACTGAAGCTTTCTTT. Its translation is CACTLGEYTEAFF. The chain links TRBV30 to TRBJ1-1; no firm D call. The germline gives CDR1 GTSNPN, CDR2 SVGIG (reference sequence). The length of the CDR3 is 13 residues. V was pared by 6 bases and J by 3 bases, with 14 bases between.

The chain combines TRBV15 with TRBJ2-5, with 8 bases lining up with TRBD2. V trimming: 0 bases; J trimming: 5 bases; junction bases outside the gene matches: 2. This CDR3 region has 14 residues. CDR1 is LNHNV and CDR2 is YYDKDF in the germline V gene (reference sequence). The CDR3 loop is CATSREGGRETQYF. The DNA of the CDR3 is TGTGCCACCAGCAGAGAGGGCGGGAGGGAGACCCAGTACTTC.

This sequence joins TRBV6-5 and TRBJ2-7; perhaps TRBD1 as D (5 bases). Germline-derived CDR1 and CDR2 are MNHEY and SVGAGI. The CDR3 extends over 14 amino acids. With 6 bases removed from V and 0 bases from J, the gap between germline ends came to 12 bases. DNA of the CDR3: TGTGCCAGCAGATCAGGGCAGACCTCCTACGAGCAGTACTTC. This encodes CASRSGQTSYEQYF.

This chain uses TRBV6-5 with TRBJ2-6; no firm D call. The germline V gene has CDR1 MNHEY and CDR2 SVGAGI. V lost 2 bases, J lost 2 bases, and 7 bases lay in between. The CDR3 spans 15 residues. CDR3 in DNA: TGTGCCAGCAGTTACGTCTCGGCTGGGGCCAACGTCCTGACTTTC. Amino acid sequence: CASSYVSAGANVLTF.

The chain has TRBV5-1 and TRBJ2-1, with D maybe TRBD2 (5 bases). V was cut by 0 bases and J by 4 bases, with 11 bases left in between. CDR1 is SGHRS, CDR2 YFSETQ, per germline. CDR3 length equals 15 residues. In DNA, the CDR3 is TGCGCCAGCAGCTTGGGAAGCGGCCATTACAATGAGCAGTTCTTC. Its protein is CASSLGSGHYNEQFF.

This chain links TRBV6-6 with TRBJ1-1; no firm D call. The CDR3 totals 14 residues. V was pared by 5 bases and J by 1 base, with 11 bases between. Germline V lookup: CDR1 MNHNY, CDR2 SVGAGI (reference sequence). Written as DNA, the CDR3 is TGTGCCAGCAGTCGAACGGACGGGAACACTGAAGCTTTCTTT. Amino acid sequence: CASSRTDGNTEAFF.

The CDR3: CASSLDLAGGPVNIQYF. The CDR3 DNA follows: TGTGCCAGCAGCTTGGATTTGGCGGGGGGGCCAGTGAACATTCAGTACTTC. The chain joins TRBV5-4 to TRBJ2-4, with 9 bases matching TRBD2. Germline V CDR1 and CDR2: SGHNT, YYREEE (reference sequence). The CDR3 contains 17 residues. Losses at the gene ends were 0 bases for V and 7 bases for J; bases not matched to a gene: 11.